A selection of T cell receptor beta chains follows, all from one sample in a study of PD-L1 blockade in urothelial cancer. TCRdb keeps only in-frame clones here, not all; method: immunoSEQ multiplex PCR. The repertoire includes about 84,000 clones, over 90% of them detected once, and approximately 10% sits in the top ten. The sequenced sample was PBMCs, obtained around atezolizumab (anti-PD-L1) treatment. These receptors were obtained from a man aged 55 to 70 with urothelial cancer. The CDR3 runs from the conserved cysteine through the conserved F or W. A D gene is named only where the DNA matches it firmly. Size tells how often a clone was seen (once, few, many) or the class of an expanded clone, and some rows leave it out.

DNA: TGTGCCAGCAGCGCGGGACAGATGAACACTGAAGCTTTCTTT; CDR3: CASSAGQMNTEAFF; J: TRBJ1-1; V: TRBV2; size: few; D: TRBD1
DNA: TGTGCCAGCTCACCACAAGGGGGCGCGGGCTATGGCTACACCTTC; CDR3: CASSPQGGAGYGYTF; J: TRBJ1-2; V: TRBV18; size: -; D: TRBD1
DNA: TGTGCCAGCAGCCCACAGGGGAGAACCGCAACTAATGAAAAACTGTTTTTT; CDR3: CASSPQGRTATNEKLFF; J: TRBJ1-4; V: TRBV7-9; size: -; D: TRBD1
DNA: TGCGCCAGCAGCAGTGGGACAGGGACAAATTCACCCCTCCACTTT; CDR3: CASSSGTGTNSPLHF; J: TRBJ1-6; V: TRBV5-1; size: -; D: TRBD1
DNA: TGTGCCAGCAGCTTGGAGGGGGTTGGAAACACCATATATTTT; CDR3: CASSLEGVGNTIYF; J: TRBJ1-3; V: TRBV5-5; size: few; D: -
DNA: TGCGCCAGCAGCTTGGTTAGCGGGTCCTACAATGAGCAGTTCTTC; CDR3: CASSLVSGSYNEQFF; J: TRBJ2-1; V: TRBV5-1; size: -; D: TRBD2
DNA: TGTGCCAGCAGCGTCCGGCCTAGCGGGGGCTACGAGCAGTACTTC; CDR3: CASSVRPSGGYEQYF; J: TRBJ2-7; V: TRBV9; size: -; D: TRBD2
DNA: TGCGCCAGCAGCTTGCACGGGGCGGGGGGCCAATACAATGAGCAGTTCTTC; CDR3: CASSLHGAGGQYNEQFF; J: TRBJ2-1; V: TRBV5-1; size: -; D: TRBD2
DNA: TGTGCCAGTGGGGGGGACAGGGGACTTTACGAGCAGTACTTC; CDR3: CASGGDRGLYEQYF; J: TRBJ2-7; V: TRBV28; size: -; D: TRBD1
DNA: TGTGCCAGCAGCCAAGATCCTAGCGGGACCTACAATGAGCAGTTCTTC; CDR3: CASSQDPSGTYNEQFF; J: TRBJ2-1; V: TRBV4-2; size: -; D: TRBD2
DNA: TGTGCCAGCAGATTAGTAGCCGGGGAGCTGTTTTTT; CDR3: CASRLVAGELFF; J: TRBJ2-2; V: TRBV28; size: -; D: -
DNA: TGTGCCAGCAGCTTAGCGACGAGGTCCCCCCTCTCTGGAAACACCATATATTTT; CDR3: CASSLATRSPLSGNTIYF; J: TRBJ1-3; V: TRBV11-2; size: -; D: -
DNA: TGTGCCACCAGCAGGGGCTACGGGGAGCTGTTTTTT; CDR3: CATSRGYGELFF; J: TRBJ2-2; V: TRBV15; size: -; D: -
DNA: TGTGCCAGCAGCCGAGGTGGGACAGTCCCAGCCTCCTACGAGCAGTACTTC; CDR3: CASSRGGTVPASYEQYF; J: TRBJ2-7; V: TRBV7-2; size: -; D: TRBD1
DNA: TGTGCCAGCAGACCGGACAGCCACAATGAGCAGTTCTTC; CDR3: CASRPDSHNEQFF; J: TRBJ2-1; V: TRBV27; size: -; D: -
DNA: TGTGCCAGCAGTGTTAACACGTTCTCCTACGAGCAGTACTTC; CDR3: CASSVNTFSYEQYF; J: TRBJ2-7; V: TRBV2; size: -; D: -
DNA: TGTGCCAGCAGCTTAGGGGCTGCATTAGCCTACGAGCAGTACTTC; CDR3: CASSLGAALAYEQYF; J: TRBJ2-7; V: TRBV11-2; size: -; D: -
DNA: TGCGCCAGCAGCCAAGATAAACTTCCGGGACAGGGGTATTGGTCCTATAATTCACCCCTCCACTTT; CDR3: CASSQDKLPGQGYWSYNSPLHF; J: TRBJ1-6; V: TRBV4-3; size: -; D: TRBD1
DNA: TGTGCCAGCAGTTTACCCGGGACAGTTGAGGGAGCACTGTTTTTT; CDR3: CASSLPGTVEGALFF; J: TRBJ1-4; V: TRBV28; size: -; D: TRBD1
DNA: TGTGCCAGCAGCTTACCACTCCGACAGGGGAGTAAGCAGTTCTTC; CDR3: CASSLPLRQGSKQFF; J: TRBJ2-1; V: TRBV7-9; size: -; D: TRBD1
DNA: TGTGCCAGTCAAGAGGGGGCGACCCTAACTAATGAAAAACTGTTTTTT; CDR3: CASQEGATLTNEKLFF; J: TRBJ1-4; V: TRBV19; size: once; D: TRBD1
DNA: TGTGCCAGCAGCTCTAGCACAGATACGCAGTATTTT; CDR3: CASSSSTDTQYF; J: TRBJ2-3; V: TRBV11-3; size: -; D: -
DNA: TGCGCCAGCAGCTCAGGAGGGACTAGCTCCTACAATGAGCAGTTCTTC; CDR3: CASSSGGTSSYNEQFF; J: TRBJ2-1; V: TRBV5-1; size: once; D: TRBD2
DNA: TGTGCCAGCAGCCCAGTCTACGGGGGGGGAGAGACCCAGTACTTC; CDR3: CASSPVYGGGETQYF; J: TRBJ2-5; V: TRBV7-9; size: -; D: TRBD2
DNA: TGTGCCAGCAAAACAGCTGGGGCCAACGTCCTGACTTTC; CDR3: CASKTAGANVLTF; J: TRBJ2-6; V: TRBV9; size: -; D: -
DNA: TGTGCCAGCAGCCGACTGTCATCACGAGGTCGGACTGAAGCTTTCTTT; CDR3: CASSRLSSRGRTEAFF; J: TRBJ1-1; V: TRBV11-2; size: -; D: -
DNA: TGTGCCAGCAGCGCACAGGCTAACTATGGCTACACCTTC; CDR3: CASSAQANYGYTF; J: TRBJ1-2; V: TRBV9; size: -; D: -
DNA: TGTGCCAGCAGCTCACAGGAAAATCAGCCCCAGCATTTT; CDR3: CASSSQENQPQHF; J: TRBJ1-5; V: TRBV7-2; size: few; D: -
DNA: TGCGCCAGCAGCTTGAAGGGGGCCGGGGAAAAACTGTTTTTT; CDR3: CASSLKGAGEKLFF; J: TRBJ1-4; V: TRBV5-1; size: once; D: TRBD1
DNA: TGTGCCAGCGGGACCGGGACAGGGCCCTACGAGCAGTACTTC; CDR3: CASGTGTGPYEQYF; J: TRBJ2-7; V: TRBV6-1; size: few; D: TRBD1
DNA: TGTGCCAGCAGTTTAGGGTCAGGTGGGAACTATGGCTACACCTTC; CDR3: CASSLGSGGNYGYTF; J: TRBJ1-2; V: TRBV28; size: once; D: -
DNA: TGTGCCACGGGAGAGGGGGCCCTGAACACTGAAGCTTTCTTT; CDR3: CATGEGALNTEAFF; J: TRBJ1-1; V: TRBV10-3; size: -; D: TRBD1
DNA: TGTGCCAGCAGTTACTCGAGGGCTGACCAAGAGACCCAGTACTTC; CDR3: CASSYSRADQETQYF; J: TRBJ2-5; V: TRBV6-6; size: -; D: -
DNA: TGTGCCAGCAGCGGGGACAGGGGGCTTGAAGCTTTCTTT; CDR3: CASSGDRGLEAFF; J: TRBJ1-1; V: TRBV2; size: -; D: TRBD1
DNA: TGTGCCAGCACTCTCAGGGGGAATGAGCAGTTCTTC; CDR3: CASTLRGNEQFF; J: TRBJ2-1; V: TRBV11-1; size: -; D: TRBD1
DNA: TGTGCCAGCTCTCAACGGACTAGCGGGGCAGATACGCAGTATTTT; CDR3: CASSQRTSGADTQYF; J: TRBJ2-3; V: TRBV18; size: -; D: TRBD2
DNA: TGTGCCAGCAGCTTAATCCAGGGGAACACTGAAGCTTTCTTT; CDR3: CASSLIQGNTEAFF; J: TRBJ1-1; V: TRBV7-2; size: -; D: -
DNA: TGTGCCAGCTCACCACCGGTGGGTAGCGGGGGGCCTACGGCCAATGAGCAGTTCTTC; CDR3: CASSPPVGSGGPTANEQFF; J: TRBJ2-1; V: TRBV18; size: -; D: TRBD2
DNA: TGCGCCAGCAGCCAAGTAGCACAGGGAAAAAAACTGTTTTTT; CDR3: CASSQVAQGKKLFF; J: TRBJ1-4; V: TRBV4-1; size: -; D: -
DNA: TGTGCCAGCAGTTACTCTCTAGCGGGGGGGCCCGAGCAGTACTTC; CDR3: CASSYSLAGGPEQYF; J: TRBJ2-7; V: TRBV6-6; size: -; D: TRBD2
DNA: TGTGCCAGCAGTTTTATCAGACCAGTGGGCCTTTCTGGAAACACCATATATTTT; CDR3: CASSFIRPVGLSGNTIYF; J: TRBJ1-3; V: TRBV27; size: -; D: -
DNA: TGCGCCAGCAGCTTGGAGGGGGTAGGCGAGCAGTTCTTC; CDR3: CASSLEGVGEQFF; J: TRBJ2-1; V: TRBV5-1; size: once; D: -
DNA: TGCGCCAGCAGCTTGACGAGCGGGGACGAGACCCAGTACTTC; CDR3: CASSLTSGDETQYF; J: TRBJ2-5; V: TRBV5-1; size: -; D: TRBD2
DNA: TGTGCCAGCAGTGGGGGACAGGACTTTCAGCCCCAGCATTTT; CDR3: CASSGGQDFQPQHF; J: TRBJ1-5; V: TRBV6-1; size: -; D: TRBD1
DNA: TGTGCCAGCAGTGAATCACTGACACAAGAGACCCAGTACTTC; CDR3: CASSESLTQETQYF; J: TRBJ2-5; V: TRBV25-1; size: -; D: -
DNA: TGTGCCAGCCGCGGAGCGAACACCGGGGAGCTGTTTTTT; CDR3: CASRGANTGELFF; J: TRBJ2-2; V: TRBV6-6; size: -; D: -
DNA: TGTGCCTGGAGTGGAGCTAACACTGAAGCTTTCTTT; CDR3: CAWSGANTEAFF; J: TRBJ1-1; V: TRBV30; size: few; D: -
DNA: TGTGCCAGCTCACCACGGGACAGAACACTTTCTGAAGCTTTCTTT; CDR3: CASSPRDRTLSEAFF; J: TRBJ1-1; V: TRBV18; size: -; D: TRBD1
DNA: TGTGCCAGCAGGGGACTAGGTGATGAGCAGTTCTTC; CDR3: CASRGLGDEQFF; J: TRBJ2-1; V: TRBV2; size: -; D: TRBD2